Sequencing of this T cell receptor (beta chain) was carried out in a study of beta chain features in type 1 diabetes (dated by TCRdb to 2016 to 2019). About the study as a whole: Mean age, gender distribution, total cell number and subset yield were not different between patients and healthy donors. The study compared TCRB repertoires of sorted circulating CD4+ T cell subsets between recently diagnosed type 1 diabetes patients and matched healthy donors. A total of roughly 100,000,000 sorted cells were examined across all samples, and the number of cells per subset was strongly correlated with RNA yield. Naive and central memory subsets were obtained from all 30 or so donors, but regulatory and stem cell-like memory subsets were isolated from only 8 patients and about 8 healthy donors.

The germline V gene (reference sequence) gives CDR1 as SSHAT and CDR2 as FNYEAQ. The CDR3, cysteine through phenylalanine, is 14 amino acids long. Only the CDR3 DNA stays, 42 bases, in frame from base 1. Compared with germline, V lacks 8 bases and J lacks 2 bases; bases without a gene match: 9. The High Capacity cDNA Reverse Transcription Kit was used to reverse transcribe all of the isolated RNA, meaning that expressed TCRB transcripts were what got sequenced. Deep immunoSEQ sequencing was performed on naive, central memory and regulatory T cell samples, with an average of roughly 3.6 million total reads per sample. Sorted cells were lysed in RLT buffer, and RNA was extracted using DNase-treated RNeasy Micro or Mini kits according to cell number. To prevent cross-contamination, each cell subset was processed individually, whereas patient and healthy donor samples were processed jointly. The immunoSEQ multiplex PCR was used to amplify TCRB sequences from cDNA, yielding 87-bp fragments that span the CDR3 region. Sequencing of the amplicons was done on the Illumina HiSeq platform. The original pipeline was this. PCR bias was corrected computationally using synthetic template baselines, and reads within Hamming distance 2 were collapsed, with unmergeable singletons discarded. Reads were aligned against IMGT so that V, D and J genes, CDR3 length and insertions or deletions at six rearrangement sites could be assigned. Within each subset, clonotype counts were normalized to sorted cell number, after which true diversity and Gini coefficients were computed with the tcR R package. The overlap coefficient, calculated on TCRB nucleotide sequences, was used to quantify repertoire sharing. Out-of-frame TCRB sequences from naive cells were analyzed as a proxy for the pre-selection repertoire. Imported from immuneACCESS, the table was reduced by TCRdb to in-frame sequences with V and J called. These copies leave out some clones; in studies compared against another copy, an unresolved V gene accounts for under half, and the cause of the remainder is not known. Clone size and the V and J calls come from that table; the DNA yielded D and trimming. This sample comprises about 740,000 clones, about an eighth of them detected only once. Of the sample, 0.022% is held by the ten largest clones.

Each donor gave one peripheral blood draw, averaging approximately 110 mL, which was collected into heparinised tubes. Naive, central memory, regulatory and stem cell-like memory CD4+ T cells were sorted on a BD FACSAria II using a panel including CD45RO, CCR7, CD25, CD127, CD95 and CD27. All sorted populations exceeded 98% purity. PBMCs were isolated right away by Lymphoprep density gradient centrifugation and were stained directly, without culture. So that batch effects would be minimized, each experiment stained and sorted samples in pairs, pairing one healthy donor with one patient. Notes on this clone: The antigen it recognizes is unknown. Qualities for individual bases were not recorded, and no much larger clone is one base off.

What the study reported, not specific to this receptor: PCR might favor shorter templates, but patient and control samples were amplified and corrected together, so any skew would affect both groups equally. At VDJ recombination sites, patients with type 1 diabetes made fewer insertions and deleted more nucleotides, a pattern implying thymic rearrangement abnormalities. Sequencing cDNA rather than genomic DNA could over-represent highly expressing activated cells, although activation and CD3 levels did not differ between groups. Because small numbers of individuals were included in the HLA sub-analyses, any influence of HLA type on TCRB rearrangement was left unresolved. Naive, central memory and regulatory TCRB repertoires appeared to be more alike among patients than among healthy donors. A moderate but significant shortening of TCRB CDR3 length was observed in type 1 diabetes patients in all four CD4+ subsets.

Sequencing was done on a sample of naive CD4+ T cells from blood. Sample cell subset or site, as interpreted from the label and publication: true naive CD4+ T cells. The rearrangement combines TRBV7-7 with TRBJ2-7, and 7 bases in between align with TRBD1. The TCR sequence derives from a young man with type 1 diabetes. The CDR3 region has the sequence CASPFDRVPYEQYF. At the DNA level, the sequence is TGTGCCAGCCCTTTCGACAGGGTTCCCTACGAGCAGTACTTC.